Shown below are 29 T cell receptor beta chains from a single sample sequenced in a study of blood T cell repertoires in COVID-19. Libraries were prepared by immunoSEQ multiplex PCR; TCRdb keeps only in-frame clonotypes and omits some of them. The sample consists of under 200,000 clones, around 89% of them appearing once. Sequenced input: peripheral blood. The origin of the receptors is a man between 35 and 55 years old with active or convalescent COVID-19.

The V gene is TRBV5-1, the J gene TRBJ1-4, with a possible D match to TRBD1 (6 bases). In germline, CDR1 is SGHRS, CDR2 YFSETQ. The CDR3 is 16 amino acids. Trimming pared 3 bases from V and 0 bases from J, leaving 12 bases between. CDR3 region: CASSYGQTATNEKLFF. CDR3 nucleotides: TGCGCCAGCAGCTATGGACAGACAGCAACTAATGAAAAACTGTTTTTT.

Notes on this clone: The same CDR3 is also encoded by other DNA sequences in this sample. The V and J genes are TRBV28 and TRBJ1-2; perhaps TRBD1 as D (5 bases). CDR1 and CDR2 (germline): MDHEN, SYDVKM. V lost 2 bases to trimming and J lost 2 bases, with 9 bases between them. The CDR3 contains 14 residues. Here the CDR3 reads CASSLRGHNYGYTF. The CDR3 bases are TGTGCCAGCAGTTTACGTGGACACAACTATGGCTACACCTTC.

J is TRBJ2-1 and V is TRBV5-1; the D gene is possibly TRBD2 (6 bases). The CDR3 extends over 15 amino acids. Trimming pared 4 bases from V and 7 bases from J, leaving 18 bases between. CDR1 SGHRS and CDR2 YFSETQ come from the germline V gene. The DNA of the CDR3 is TGCGCCAGCAGCCGCGGGGATAACTCTTTTAATGAGCAGTTCTTC. It translates to CASSRGDNSFNEQFF.

The gene calls are TRBV5-1 and TRBJ2-7, with 8 bases that match TRBD1. With 5 bases clipped from V and 5 bases from J, the junction kept 12 bases outside the gene matches. Germline CDR1 reads SGHRS; CDR2 reads YFSETQ. The CDR3 spans 15 residues. The CDR3 region is CASSSGQGIVDEQYF. In nucleotides, the CDR3 is TGCGCCAGCAGTTCCGGACAGGGTATTGTCGACGAGCAGTACTTC.

The chain has TRBV28 and TRBJ1-2; a weak D match, TRBD1 (5 bases). The CDR3 is 13 amino acids. Trimming took off 4 bases at V and 8 bases at J, with 14 bases between the two ends. Germline CDR1 and CDR2: MDHEN and SYDVKM. The CDR3 region is CASSSQGPWGYTF. CDR3 coding DNA: TGTGCCAGCAGTTCCCAGGGCCCCTGGGGCTACACCTTC.

The V gene is TRBV15, the J gene TRBJ1-1; D perhaps matches TRBD1 (5 bases). There are 14 residues in the CDR3. The germline V and J ends were trimmed by 11 bases and 0 bases, with 16 bases remaining between them. CDR1 is LNHNV and CDR2 is YYDKDF in the germline V gene (reference sequence). The CDR3: CAASGHSMNTEAFF. For the CDR3, the DNA is TGTGCCGCATCCGGACACAGCATGAACACTGAAGCTTTCTTT.

The V call is TRBV6-2 or TRBV6-3, the J call TRBJ2-1; 9 bases match TRBD1. CDR3 length equals 14 residues. The J segment lost 11 bases and the V segment lost 6 bases, leaving 11 bases of the junction unmatched. The germline V gene has CDR1 MNHEY and CDR2 SVGEGT. The CDR3 DNA is TGTGCCAGCAGCCCGGGACAGGGAAGCCTTAAGCAGTTCTTC. This sequence encodes CASSPGQGSLKQFF.

On this clone: Sequence at one end of the junction differs from germline and may be a read error. The V call is TRBV5-6, the J call TRBJ2-1; D perhaps matches TRBD2 (5 bases). Germline loops: CDR1 SGHDT, CDR2 YYEEEE. This CDR3 contains 12 residues. The CDR3 spells CASSGRAGLPIF. DNA for the CDR3: TGTGCCAGCAGCGGGCGCGCGGGCCTCCCTATCTTC.

This clone was seen more than once but under ten times. The chain joins TRBV3-1 (or the pseudogene TRBV3-2) to TRBJ1-5; D is possibly TRBD1 (6 bases). The CDR3 has 16 residues. With 5 bases removed from V and 0 bases from J, the gap between germline ends came to 14 bases. Germline V CDR1 and CDR2: LGHDT, YNNKEL (reference sequence). The CDR3 reads CASSETQGLSNQPQHF. For the CDR3, the DNA is TGTGCCAGCAGCGAGACCCAGGGGCTTAGCAATCAGCCCCAGCATTTT.

This chain uses TRBV5-6 with TRBJ1-5; TRBD1 aligns across 9 bases. The CDR3 covers 18 residues. With V trimmed by 4 bases and J by 3 bases, 14 bases remained unmatched. The germline gives CDR1 SGHDT, CDR2 YYEEEE. CDR3 in amino acids: CASSRASVGQGYNQPQHF. The CDR3 DNA follows: TGTGCCAGCAGCCGTGCCTCGGTTGGACAGGGGTACAATCAGCCCCAGCATTTT.

This clone turned up a few times. This chain connects TRBV7-8 to TRBJ1-3; 7 nucleotides line up with TRBD1. Trimming at V came to 2 bases and at J to 0 bases, leaving 7 bases not matched to a gene. This CDR3 is built from 17 residues. The germline CDR1 and CDR2 sequences are SGHVS and FQNEAQ. The CDR3, as DNA: TGTGCCAGCAGCTTATTATCCGGGACAGCCTCTGGAAACACCATATATTTT. Its protein is CASSLLSGTASGNTIYF.

The chain joins TRBV20-1 to TRBJ2-1, with unresolved D. The length of the CDR3 is 12 residues. V shed 3 bases and J shed 9 bases, with 12 bases lying between them. Germline assignment: CDR1 DFQATT and CDR2 SNEGSKA (reference sequence). The CDR3 protein is CSASVGPGEQFF. The CDR3 bases are TGCAGTGCTAGTGTAGGCCCGGGTGAGCAGTTCTTC.

This chain connects TRBV6-5 to TRBJ1-5; a weak D match, TRBD1 (6 bases). The germline V gene encodes CDR1 MNHEY and CDR2 SVGAGI. The CDR3 contains 14 residues. Trimming cost V 3 bases and J 3 bases, with 9 bases left between them. This chain's CDR3 is CASSYGQNNQPQHF. DNA of the CDR3: TGTGCCAGCAGTTATGGACAGAACAATCAGCCCCAGCATTTT.

V and J are TRBV19 and TRBJ1-5, with D unclear. CDR1 and CDR2 from the germline V gene are LNHDA and SQIVND (reference sequence). V lost 2 bases to trimming and J lost 5 bases, with 7 bases between them. CDR3 length equals 13 residues. The CDR3 sequence: CASSIRLHQPQHF. Here the CDR3 DNA reads TGTGCCAGTAGTATACGACTTCATCAGCCCCAGCATTTT.

The chain employs TRBV7-8 and TRBJ2-3; no reliable D call. CDR3 length equals 16 residues. The germline V gene has CDR1 SGHVS and CDR2 FQNEAQ. The V gene lost 3 bases and the J gene lost 2 bases, with 15 bases spanning the gap. The CDR3 loop reads CASSLTLQLHTDTQYF. CDR3 coding DNA: TGTGCCAGCAGCTTGACCCTACAGCTACACACAGATACGCAGTATTTT.

This sequence joins TRBV28 and TRBJ2-2; D may be TRBD1 (5 bases). Germline loops: CDR1 MDHEN, CDR2 SYDVKM. CDR3 size: 18 residues. Trimming took off 4 bases at V and 4 bases at J, with 22 bases between the two ends. The CDR3 DNA sequence: TGTGCCAGCAGTTCCCCTACAGGACCGATTATAGCCACCGGGGAGCTGTTTTTT. Protein sequence: CASSSPTGPIIATGELFF.

The V call is TRBV29-1, the J call TRBJ2-1, with D maybe TRBD1 (5 bases). The CDR3 is made up of 11 amino acids. Germline V CDR1 and CDR2: SQVTM, ANQGSEA. V was clipped by 4 bases and J by 7 bases, with 8 bases between them. The CDR3 reads CSVGQQNEQFF. CDR3 sequence (DNA): TGCAGCGTTGGACAGCAGAATGAGCAGTTCTTC.

The chain recombines TRBV28 with TRBJ1-3, with 8 nucleotides matching TRBD1. From germline, CDR1 is MDHEN and CDR2 SYDVKM. The V gene end was trimmed by 10 bases and the J gene end by 2 bases; junction bases not matched to a gene: 4. This CDR3 is built from 13 residues. The CDR3 region is CATLTGAGNTIYF. In nucleotides, the CDR3 is TGTGCCACTTTGACAGGGGCTGGAAACACCATATATTTT.

The chain carries TRBV28 and TRBJ2-3; 8 bases fit TRBD2. Germline lookup yields CDR1 MDHEN and CDR2 SYDVKM. The V segment lost 6 bases and the J segment 4 bases; nucleotides outside the gene matches: 21. CDR3 length: 19 amino acids. CDR3 in amino acids: CASRTPVVAGSRRADTQYF. The CDR3 DNA is TGTGCCAGCAGGACCCCGGTGGTAGCGGGGTCAAGGAGGGCAGATACGCAGTATTTT.

This clone was seen once. This sequence joins TRBV4-2 and TRBJ1-1; 7 positions agree with TRBD1. Germline CDR1 reads LGHNA; CDR2 reads YNFKEQ. This CDR3 is built from 16 residues. V shed 4 bases, J shed 4 bases, and the junction held 12 bases outside the gene matches. The CDR3 protein is CASSRKSLTGRTEAFF. The CDR3 DNA follows: TGTGCCAGCAGCCGAAAAAGCTTGACAGGGCGCACTGAAGCTTTCTTT.

Only one count was recorded for this clone. This chain links TRBV5-1 with TRBJ2-5; 8 nucleotides align to TRBD1. This CDR3 spans 14 amino acids. J was trimmed by 3 bases and V by 0 bases; bases with no gene match: 1. CDR1 and CDR2 from the germline V gene are SGHRS and YFSETQ. The CDR3 DNA reads TGCGCCAGCAGCTTGGCAGGGGGCGAAGAGACCCAGTACTTC. The encoded protein is CASSLAGGEETQYF.

V gene TRBV4-3 combines with J gene TRBJ2-7, with D perhaps matching TRBD2 (5 bases). Between the trimmed V and J ends, which lost 2 bases and 3 bases, there was a span of 14 bases. The CDR3 length is 15 residues. Germline V gene data show CDR1 as LGHNA and CDR2 as YSLEER. The CDR3 protein is CASSQQDFFHYEQYF. DNA of the CDR3: TGCGCCAGCAGCCAACAGGACTTTTTCCACTACGAGCAGTACTTC.

The V call is TRBV28, the J call TRBJ1-2; D is possibly TRBD1 (6 bases). Germline V gives CDR1 MDHEN, CDR2 SYDVKM. V lost 5 bases and J lost 0, with 13 bases in between. The CDR3 extends over 15 amino acids. CDR3: CASSPPDSPNYGYTF. The DNA of the CDR3 is TGTGCCAGCAGTCCCCCGGACAGCCCTAACTATGGCTACACCTTC.

The chain recombines TRBV6-5 with TRBJ2-5; tentatively, D is TRBD2 (7 bases). The CDR3 spans 13 residues. CDR1 and CDR2 (germline): MNHEY, SVGAGI. Trimming cost V 6 bases and J 5 bases, with 13 bases left between them. The chain's CDR3 is CASSGGLKETQYF. CDR3 DNA: TGTGCCAGCAGCGGGGGGCTAAAGGAGACCCAGTACTTC.

The V gene is TRBV5-8, the J gene TRBJ1-4; weak D call: TRBD1 (6 bases). Trimming took off 0 bases at V and 10 bases at J, with 13 bases between the two ends. This CDR3 is built from 14 residues. Germline CDR1 SGHTS, CDR2 YDEGEE. As DNA, the CDR3 is TGTGCCAGCAGCTTGGCCTGGGACACGGGAAAACTGTTTTTT. It translates to CASSLAWDTGKLFF. The full variable domain, its missing parts supplied by reference TRBV5-8 and TRBJ1-4, is EAGVTQSPTHLIKTRGQQATLRCSPISGHTSVYWYQQALGLGLQFLLWYDEGEERNRGNFPPRFSGRQFPNYSSELNVNALELEDSALYLCASSLAWDTGKLFFGSGTQLSVL.

This clone was counted only a few times. The V and J genes are TRBV9 and TRBJ2-3; tentative D call: TRBD1 (5 bases). Germline CDR1 reads SGDLS; CDR2 reads YYNGEE. Trimming stripped 1 base from V and 6 bases from J, with 12 bases between. CDR3 length: 14 amino acids. CDR3 coding DNA: TGTGCCAGCAGCGTACAACAGGTGGAGGATACGCAGTATTTT. Protein sequence: CASSVQQVEDTQYF.

The chain joins TRBV5-6 to TRBJ2-7, with D hard to call. The V gene lost 0 bases and the J gene lost 5 bases, with 18 bases spanning the gap. Germline loops: CDR1 SGHDT, CDR2 YYEEEE. This CDR3 is 16 amino acids long. CDR3 sequence reads: CASSLAPGTSFDEQYF. As DNA, the CDR3 is TGTGCCAGCAGCTTGGCCCCAGGAACATCCTTTGACGAGCAGTACTTC. Full variable domain (outside the CDR3, taken from reference TRBV5-6 and TRBJ2-7): DAGVTQSPTHLIKTRGQQVTLRCSPKSGHDTVSWYQQALGQGPQFIFQYYEEEERQRGNFPDRFSGHQFPNYSSELNVNALLLGDSALYLCASSLAPGTSFDEQYFGPGTRLTVT.

V and J are TRBV29-1 and TRBJ1-1, with TRBD1 as a possible D gene (5 bases). Trimming pared 4 bases from V and 6 bases from J, leaving 12 bases between. Germline CDR1 SQVTM, CDR2 ANQGSEA. The CDR3 consists of 12 residues. CDR3 sequence: CSVVRGPSEAFF. The CDR3, as DNA: TGCAGCGTTGTAAGGGGCCCGTCTGAAGCTTTCTTT.

This chain connects TRBV14 to TRBJ1-1, with D unclear. Germline CDR1 and CDR2: SGHDN and FVKESK. This CDR3 contains 16 residues. Trimming stripped 2 bases from V and 4 bases from J, with 17 bases between. This chain's CDR3 is CASSQILSLGVTEAFF. The DNA for the CDR3 is TGTGCCAGCAGCCAAATTTTAAGTTTGGGAGTCACTGAAGCTTTCTTT. Together with reference TRBV14 and TRBJ1-1, the CDR3 gives the full variable domain: EAGVTQFPSHSVIEKGQTVTLRCDPISGHDNLYWYRRVMGKEIKFLLHFVKESKQDESGMPNNRFLAERTGGTYSTLKVQPAELEDSGVYFCASSQILSLGVTEAFFGQGTRLTVV.